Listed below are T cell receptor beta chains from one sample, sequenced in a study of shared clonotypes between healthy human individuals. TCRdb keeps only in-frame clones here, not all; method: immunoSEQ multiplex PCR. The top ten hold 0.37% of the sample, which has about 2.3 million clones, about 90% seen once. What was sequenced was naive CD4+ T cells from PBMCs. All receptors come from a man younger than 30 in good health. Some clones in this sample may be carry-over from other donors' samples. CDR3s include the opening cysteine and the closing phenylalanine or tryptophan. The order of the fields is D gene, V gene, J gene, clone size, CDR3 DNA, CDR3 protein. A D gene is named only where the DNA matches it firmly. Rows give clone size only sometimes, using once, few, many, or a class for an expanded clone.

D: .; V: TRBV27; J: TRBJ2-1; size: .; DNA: TGTGCCAGCAGTAACCTTATGAGTCAACCCTACAATGAGCAGTTCTTC; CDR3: CASSNLMSQPYNEQFF
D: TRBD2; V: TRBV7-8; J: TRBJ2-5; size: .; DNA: TGTGCCAGCAGAGTAATAGCGGGAGAGACCCAGTACTTC; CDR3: CASRVIAGETQYF
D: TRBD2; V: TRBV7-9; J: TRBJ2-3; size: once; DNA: TGTGCCAGCAGCTTAGCTGACGGGAGGGTGGTAGATACGCAGTATTTT; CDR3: CASSLADGRVVDTQYF
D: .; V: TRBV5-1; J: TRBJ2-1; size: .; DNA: TGCGCCAGCAGCTTGGGCCTAGGTTCCTATGAGCAGTTCTTC; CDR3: CASSLGLGSYEQFF
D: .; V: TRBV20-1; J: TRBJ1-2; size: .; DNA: TGCAGTGCTACAGCAAATGGCTACACCTTC; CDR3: CSATANGYTF
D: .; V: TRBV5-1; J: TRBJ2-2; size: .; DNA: TGCGCCAGCAAGACCACATCGAACACCGGGGAGCTGTTTTTT; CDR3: CASKTTSNTGELFF
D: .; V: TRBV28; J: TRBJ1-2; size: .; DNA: TGTGCCAGCAGTCATATCACGGGGGGACCGAGGACGAAACTCTATGGCTACACCTTC; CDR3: CASSHITGGPRTKLYGYTF
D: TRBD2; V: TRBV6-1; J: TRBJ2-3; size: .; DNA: TGTGCCAGCAGTGAGGGTCTAGCGGGTGCAGATACGCAGTATTTT; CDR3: CASSEGLAGADTQYF
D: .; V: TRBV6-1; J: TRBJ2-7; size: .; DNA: TGTGCCAGCATTGGATTGGACAAATACGAGCAGTACTTC; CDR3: CASIGLDKYEQYF
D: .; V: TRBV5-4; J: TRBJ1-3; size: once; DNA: TGTGCCAGCAGCCCCTCGACAGTATCTGGAAACACCATATATTTT; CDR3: CASSPSTVSGNTIYF
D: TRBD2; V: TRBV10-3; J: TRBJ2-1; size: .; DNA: TGTGCCACCCAAGCGGGAGCTAGATACAATGAGCAGTTCTTC; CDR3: CATQAGARYNEQFF
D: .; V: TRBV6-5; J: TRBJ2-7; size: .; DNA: TGTGCCAGCAGTCCCCCAGGTGGCGGCGAGCAGTACTTC; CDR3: CASSPPGGGEQYF
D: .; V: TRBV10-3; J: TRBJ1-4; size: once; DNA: TGTGCCATCAGTGAGTCGGCGGCCGTAAAGGAAAAACTGTTTTTT; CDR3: CAISESAAVKEKLFF
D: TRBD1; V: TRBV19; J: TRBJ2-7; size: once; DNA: TGTGCCACCACAAGACAGGGCTCCTACGAGCAGTACTTC; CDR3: CATTRQGSYEQYF
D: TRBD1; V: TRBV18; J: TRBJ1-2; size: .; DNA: TGTGCCAGCTCACCGACAGGGTATGACGGCTACACCTTC; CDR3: CASSPTGYDGYTF
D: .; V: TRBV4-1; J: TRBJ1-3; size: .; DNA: TGCGCCAGCAGCCAAATGCCCGGGACCGCGGGGAGCACCATATATTTT; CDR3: CASSQMPGTAGSTIYF
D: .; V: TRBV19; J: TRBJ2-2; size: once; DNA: TGTGCCAGTAGTATACGGGAGACCGGGGAGCTGTTTTTT; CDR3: CASSIRETGELFF
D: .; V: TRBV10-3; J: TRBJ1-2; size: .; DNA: TGTGCCATCAGGACGAACTATGGCTACACCTTC; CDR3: CAIRTNYGYTF
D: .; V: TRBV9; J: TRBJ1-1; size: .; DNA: TGTGCCAGCGGAAACACAGGGACGGGGAACACTGAAGCTTTCTTT; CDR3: CASGNTGTGNTEAFF
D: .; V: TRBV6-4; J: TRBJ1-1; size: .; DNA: TGTGCCAGCCGGGCCTCGAACTGGAACACTGAAGCTTTCTTT; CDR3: CASRASNWNTEAFF
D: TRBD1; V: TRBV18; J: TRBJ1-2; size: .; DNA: TGTGCCAGCTCACGGGACAGGGGATTAAGTGGCGGCTACACCTTC; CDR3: CASSRDRGLSGGYTF
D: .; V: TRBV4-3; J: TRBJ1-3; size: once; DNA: TGCGCCAGCAGCCAGACGGGAGACGGAGGAAACACCATATATTTT; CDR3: CASSQTGDGGNTIYF
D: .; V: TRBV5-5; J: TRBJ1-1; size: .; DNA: TGTGCCAGCAGCTTTTACAGGGCGGGCACTGAAGCTTTCTTT; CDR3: CASSFYRAGTEAFF
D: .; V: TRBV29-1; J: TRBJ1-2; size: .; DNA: TGCAGCGTCGATTGGGGTGGAAAAAGGGGTAACTATGGCTACACCTTC; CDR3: CSVDWGGKRGNYGYTF
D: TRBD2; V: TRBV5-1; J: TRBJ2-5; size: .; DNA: TGCGCCAGCACCCAGGATGGCGGGAGCGGGGAGACCCAGTACTTC; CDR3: CASTQDGGSGETQYF
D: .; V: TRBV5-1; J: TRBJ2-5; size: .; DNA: TGCGCCAGCAGCGCCGCCGAATGGGGAGAGACCCAGTACTTC; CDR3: CASSAAEWGETQYF
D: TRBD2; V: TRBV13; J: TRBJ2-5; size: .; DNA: TGTGCCAGCAGCTTAGGAGGACTAGCGGGAGTTGTGGAGACCCAGTACTTC; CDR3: CASSLGGLAGVVETQYF
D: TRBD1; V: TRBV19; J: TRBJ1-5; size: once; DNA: TGTGCCAGTGGCCCGAAGAGGGGGACAGGGACCCGTTATAGCAATCAGCCCCAGCATTTT; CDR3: CASGPKRGTGTRYSNQPQHF
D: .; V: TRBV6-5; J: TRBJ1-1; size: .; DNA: TGTGCCAGCAGCATCCTACCTCAGGGCGACACTGAAGCTTTCTTT; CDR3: CASSILPQGDTEAFF
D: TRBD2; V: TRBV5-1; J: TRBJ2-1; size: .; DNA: TGCGCCAGCAGCTTGGCGCTAGCGGGCCTTTACAATGAGCAGTTCTTC; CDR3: CASSLALAGLYNEQFF
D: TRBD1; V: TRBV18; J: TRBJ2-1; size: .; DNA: TGTGCCAGCTCACCACCGGGGACAGGGGGCATCAATGAGCAGTTCTTC; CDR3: CASSPPGTGGINEQFF
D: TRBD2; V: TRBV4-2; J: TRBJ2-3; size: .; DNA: TGTGCCAGCAGCCAGGCTAGCGGGGGCACAGATACGCAGTATTTT; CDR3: CASSQASGGTDTQYF
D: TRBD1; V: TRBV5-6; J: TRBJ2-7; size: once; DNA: TGTGCCAGCAGCCCGATGACAGGGAAGGACGAGCAGTACTTC; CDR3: CASSPMTGKDEQYF
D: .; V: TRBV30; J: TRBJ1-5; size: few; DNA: TGTGCCTGGAGTGCGTCGGCTAGCAATCAGCCCCAGCATTTT; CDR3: CAWSASASNQPQHF
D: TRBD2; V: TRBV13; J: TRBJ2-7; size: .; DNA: TGTGCCAGCAGCTTTCGGGGGGGGACTAGCCCTCCTCTGGAGCAGTACTTC; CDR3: CASSFRGGTSPPLEQYF
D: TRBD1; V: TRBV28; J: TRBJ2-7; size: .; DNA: TGTGCCAGCAGTTTGACTGGACAGGGGGCCTACGAGCAGTACTTC; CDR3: CASSLTGQGAYEQYF